The 9 T cell receptor beta chains given below trace back to one sample, sequenced in a study of blood T cell repertoires in COVID-19. Produced via immunoSEQ multiplex PCR; TCRdb's table is partial and in-frame only. This table has around 67,000 clones, 82% appearing once. The specimen sequenced was peripheral blood. Receptors were obtained from a man older than 75 with active COVID-19.

CDR3 DNA sequence: TGCGCCAGCAGCTCCCGGACAGGGATCGCCGGGGAGCTGTTTTTT. Amino acids: CASSSRTGIAGELFF. The chain joins TRBV5-1 to TRBJ2-2, with 8 bases that match TRBD1. Germline loops: CDR1 SGHRS, CDR2 YFSETQ. The ends lost 3 bases at V and 6 bases at J; junction bases unmatched: 7. The CDR3 sequence is 15 residues long.

The rearrangement uses TRBV28 and TRBJ2-2; 8 bases match TRBD2. The CDR3 runs to 14 residues. The V segment lost 5 bases and the J segment 5 bases; nucleotides outside the gene matches: 4. Looked up from germline, CDR1 is MDHEN and CDR2 is SYDVKM. The CDR3, as DNA: TGTGCCAGCAGTACACTAGCGGAGACCGGGGAGCTGTTTTTT. Amino acid sequence: CASSTLAETGELFF.

The chain combines TRBV6-1 with TRBJ1-6; TRBD1 aligns across 8 bases. This CDR3 comprises 15 residues. V trimming: 0 bases; J trimming: 9 bases; junction bases outside the gene matches: 4. CDR1 and CDR2 (germline): MNHNS, SASEGT. The CDR3 sequence: CASSEASGGTSPLHF. The CDR3 DNA follows: TGTGCCAGCAGTGAAGCGTCAGGGGGCACTTCACCCCTCCACTTT.

The chain uses TRBV5-1 and TRBJ2-1; TRBD2 is a possible D gene (6 bases). The ends were cut back, 4 bases at V and 6 bases at J, with 17 bases in the middle. The V gene's germline CDR1 is SGHRS and CDR2 YFSETQ. The length of the CDR3 is 15 residues. CDR3: CASSIGGRSSNEQFF. The DNA for the CDR3 is TGCGCCAGCAGCATCGGAGGGCGATCTTCCAATGAGCAGTTCTTC.

The chain employs TRBV15 and TRBJ2-1, with TRBD2 identical over 10 bases. The germline V gene encodes CDR1 LNHNV and CDR2 YYDKDF (reference sequence). The CDR3 is 17 residues long. The J segment lost 3 bases and the V segment lost 1 base, leaving 6 bases of the junction unmatched. CDR3: CATSRGVAGGHYNEQFF. CDR3 coding DNA: TGTGCCACCAGCAGAGGGGTAGCGGGGGGTCACTACAATGAGCAGTTCTTC.

The chain uses TRBV14 and TRBJ2-5; a possible D gene is TRBD1 (6 bases). V was clipped by 4 bases and J by 5 bases, with 20 bases between them. The CDR3 length is 16 residues. CDR1 and CDR2 from the germline V gene are SGHDN and FVKESK. The CDR3 DNA is TGTGCCAGCAGCCCTAAACTTAGGGGGTACGGGGAGACCCAGTACTTC. This gives the protein CASSPKLRGYGETQYF.

The rearrangement links TRBV5-1 to TRBJ2-5; 8 positions match TRBD2. The CDR3 runs 15 residues. With V trimmed by 1 base and J by 2 bases, 4 bases remained unmatched. Germline loops: CDR1 SGHRS, CDR2 YFSETQ. CDR3 bases: TGCGCCAGCAGCTTGTTTTCTAGCGGGCAAGAGACCCAGTACTTC. It translates to CASSLFSSGQETQYF. The full variable domain, with the rest looked up from reference TRBV5-1 and TRBJ2-5, is KAGVTQTPRYLIKTRGQQVTLSCSPISGHRSVSWYQQTPGQGLQFLFEYFSETQRNKGNFPGRFSGRQFSNSRSEMNVSTLELGDSALYLCASSLFSSGQETQYFGPGTRLLVL.

This chain uses TRBV10-3 with TRBJ2-1, with 9 positions matching TRBD2. CDR1 ENHRY and CDR2 SYGVKD come from the germline V gene. The J segment lost 7 bases and the V segment lost 2 bases, leaving 18 bases of the junction unmatched. This CDR3 region has 19 residues. The CDR3 nucleotides are TGTGCCATCAGTGAGCCCGGAAAACTAGGGACTAGCAAGGGGAATGAGCAGTTCTTC. Translated: CAISEPGKLGTSKGNEQFF.

The chain combines TRBV10-3 with TRBJ1-5, with D perhaps TRBD1 (5 bases). Looked up from germline, CDR1 is ENHRY and CDR2 is SYGVKD. The CDR3 covers 13 residues. V was trimmed by 8 bases and J by 4 bases, leaving 12 bases between them. The CDR3 region is CAIGLGGNQPQHF. CDR3 coding DNA: TGTGCCATCGGACTGGGGGGAAATCAGCCCCAGCATTTT.